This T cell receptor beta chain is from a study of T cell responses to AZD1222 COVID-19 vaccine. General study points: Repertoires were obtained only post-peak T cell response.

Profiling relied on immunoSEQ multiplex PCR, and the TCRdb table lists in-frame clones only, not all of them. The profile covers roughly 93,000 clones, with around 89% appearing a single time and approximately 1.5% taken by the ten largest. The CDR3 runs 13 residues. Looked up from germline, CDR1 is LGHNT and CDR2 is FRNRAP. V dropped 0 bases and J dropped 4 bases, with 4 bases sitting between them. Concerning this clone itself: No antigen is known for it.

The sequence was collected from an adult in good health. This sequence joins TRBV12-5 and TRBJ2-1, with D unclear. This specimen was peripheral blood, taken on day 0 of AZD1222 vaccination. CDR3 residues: CASGLVPYNEQFF. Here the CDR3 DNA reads TGTGCTAGTGGTTTGGTCCCGTACAATGAGCAGTTCTTC.